This is a list of T cell receptor beta chains from one sample in a study of T cell repertoires in cytomegalovirus infection. TCRdb ran MiXCR on the reads and lists one entry per CDR3 protein. The sample consists of a few hundred thousand distinct CDR3 sequences, 15% to 20% of them appearing once. The sample consisted of CD8+ T cells from PBMCs. The receptors were gathered from a human donor in good health (CMV status not recorded). Some clones in this sample may be carry-over from other donors' samples. Each CDR3 is given with its conserved first and last residue. The D gene is left open where the match is weak. Clone size is stated in some rows and not others, as once, few, many or a class when expanded.

V gene,D gene,clone size,J gene,CDR3 length,CDR3 protein,CDR3 DNA
TRBV24-1,TRBD1,NA,TRBJ2-3,14,CATSDPDRPDTQYF,TGTGCCACCAGTGACCCGGACAGGCCAGATACGCAGTATTTT
TRBV2,NA,NA,TRBJ1-1,14,CASLQGDMNTEAFF,TGTGCCAGCCTACAGGGAGATATGAACACTGAAGCTTTCTTT
TRBV12-3/TRBV12-4,NA,NA,TRBJ2-1,15,CASILDSSSYNEQFF,TGTGCCAGCATCCTGGACAGTTCGTCCTACAATGAGCAGTTCTTC
TRBV29-1,TRBD1,NA,TRBJ2-2,14,CSVLRQGPGGELFF,TGCAGCGTTTTGAGACAGGGGCCTGGCGGGGAGCTGTTTTTT
TRBV7-2,NA,many,TRBJ1-1,15,CASSLVRVGNTEAFF,TGTGCCAGCAGCTTAGTAAGGGTAGGGAACACTGAAGCTTTCTTT
TRBV5-1,NA,NA,TRBJ1-2,16,CASSPTGRPPNYGYTF,TGCGCCAGCAGCCCAACAGGGCGCCCCCCTAACTATGGCTACACCTTC
TRBV5-6,TRBD2,NA,TRBJ2-7,17,CASSLAGRTSGSYEQYF,TGTGCCAGCAGCTTGGCGGGTAGGACTAGCGGCTCCTACGAGCAGTACTTC
TRBV7-6,TRBD2,many,TRBJ2-1,15,CASSLVPGLLNEQFF,TGTGCCAGCAGCTTAGTCCCGGGACTACTGAATGAGCAGTTCTTC
TRBV7-2,TRBD2,many,TRBJ2-7,13,CASSTSGAYEQYF,TGTGCCAGCAGCACAAGCGGGGCCTACGAGCAGTACTTC
TRBV29-1,NA,NA,TRBJ2-7,16,CSVEVWEEGESYEQYF,TGCAGCGTTGAAGTCTGGGAAGAGGGGGAGTCCTACGAGCAGTACTTC
TRBV7-9,NA,many,TRBJ2-1,15,CASSQILSSYNEQFF,TGTGCCAGCAGCCAAATCCTGAGCTCCTACAATGAGCAGTTCTTC
TRBV7-2,NA,many,TRBJ2-5,15,CASSFLGRAYETQYF,TGTGCCAGCAGCTTCCTCGGCCGCGCTTACGAGACCCAGTACTTC
TRBV29-1,NA,few,TRBJ2-7,12,CSVASSGYEQYF,TGCAGCGTTGCCTCCTCGGGCTACGAGCAGTACTTC
TRBV28,NA,few,TRBJ1-1,15,CASRSDGEVNTEAFF,TGTGCCAGCAGATCGGACGGAGAGGTGAACACTGAAGCTTTCTTT
TRBV7-2,NA,many,TRBJ2-2,18,CASSPIPRGSTNTGELFF,TGTGCCAGCAGCCCCATCCCCAGGGGATCTACGAACACCGGGGAGCTGTTTTTT
TRBV7-2,TRBD1,many,TRBJ2-7,16,CASSLVPGQGTYEQYF,TGTGCCAGCAGCTTAGTGCCGGGACAGGGAACCTACGAGCAGTACTTC
TRBV7-9,NA,NA,TRBJ1-2,17,CASSSSISGQANYGYTF,TGTGCCAGCAGCTCCTCGATCAGCGGGCAAGCTAACTATGGCTACACCTTC
TRBV4-3,TRBD2,NA,TRBJ2-3,16,CTSSQGTITSTDTQYF,TGCACCAGCAGCCAAGGGACTATCACTAGCACAGATACGCAGTATTTT
TRBV27,NA,few,TRBJ2-7,14,CASSSPGYCYEQYF,TGTGCCAGCAGTAGTCCGGGGTACTGCTACGAGCAGTACTTC
TRBV6-5,NA,NA,TRBJ1-5,14,CASRPQGYNQPQHF,TGTGCCAGCAGGCCACAGGGATACAATCAGCCCCAGCATTTT
TRBV28,TRBD2,NA,TRBJ2-3,16,CASSWASGGAGDTQYF,TGTGCCAGCAGTTGGGCTTCGGGGGGGGCCGGTGATACGCAGTATTTT
TRBV18,NA,many,TRBJ2-2,18,CASSPRRGTPVNTGELFF,TGTGCCAGCTCACCACGGAGGGGGACTCCCGTAAACACCGGGGAGCTGTTTTTT
TRBV29-1,NA,NA,TRBJ1-2,14,CSVPRPDSGYGYTF,TGCAGCGTTCCCAGGCCCGACAGTGGCTATGGCTACACCTTC
TRBV12-3/TRBV12-4,NA,many,TRBJ2-5,14,CASSTFSGQETQYF,TGTGCCAGCAGTACCTTCAGCGGGCAAGAGACCCAGTACTTC
TRBV27,TRBD2,NA,TRBJ2-7,17,CASTAYGGTSRTYEQYF,TGTGCCAGCACCGCCTATGGGGGGACTAGTAGAACCTACGAGCAGTACTTC
TRBV29-1,TRBD1,many,TRBJ2-1,18,CSVDKTVAETGVTDEQFF,TGCAGCGTTGACAAAACGGTGGCGGAGACAGGGGTGACGGATGAGCAGTTCTTC
TRBV27,TRBD2,many,TRBJ2-1,14,CASRSGGFYNEQFF,TGTGCCAGCAGATCGGGGGGGTTTTACAATGAGCAGTTCTTC
TRBV14,NA,few,TRBJ2-3,13,CASSQDLTDTQYF,TGTGCCAGCAGCCAAGATCTCACAGATACGCAGTATTTT
TRBV11-2,NA,many,TRBJ1-4,15,CASSPGTVTNEKLFF,TGTGCCAGCAGCCCCGGGACGGTGACGAATGAAAAACTGTTTTTT
TRBV7-2,TRBD1,NA,TRBJ2-1,15,CASSLGTGFDNEQFF,TGTGCCAGCAGCTTAGGGACAGGGTTCGACAATGAGCAGTTCTTC
TRBV6-1,NA,few,TRBJ1-4,15,CASSEEARLNEKLFF,TGTGCCAGCAGTGAAGAAGCGAGACTAAATGAAAAACTGTTTTTT
TRBV19,NA,NA,TRBJ2-1,16,CASSPPGHRSYNEQFF,TGTGCCAGTAGTCCCCCCGGACACCGCTCCTACAATGAGCAGTTCTTC
TRBV11-2,NA,many,TRBJ2-2,14,CATPLRSNTGELFF,TGTGCCACCCCGCTAAGGTCGAACACCGGGGAGCTGTTTTTT
TRBV2,NA,few,TRBJ2-1,12,CASSGGVGKRVF,TGTGCCAGCAGTGGGGGTGTAGGGAAAAGGGTCTTC
TRBV7-2,NA,many,TRBJ2-2,16,CASSLPSGEPPTWLFF,TGTGCCAGCAGCCTACCCTCAGGGGAGCCCCCCACGTGGCTGTTTTTT
TRBV12-3/TRBV12-4,NA,many,TRBJ1-2,15,CASTPYSGRAYGYTF,TGTGCCAGCACCCCGTATAGTGGCAGGGCCTATGGCTACACCTTC